The 9 T cell receptor beta chains below all came from one sample that was sequenced in a study of blood T cell repertoires in COVID-19. The assay was immunoSEQ multiplex PCR, and TCRdb's table has in-frame clones only and misses some. The table records about 250,000 clones, 80% to 85% of them present only once. The sequenced sample consisted of peripheral blood. These receptors were taken from a person between 70 and 80 years old with COVID-19, enrolled during active disease.

This clone was found once. The V call is TRBV20-1, the J call TRBJ1-1, with D possibly being TRBD1 (5 bases). The CDR3 consists of 14 residues. Per germline, CDR1 DFQATT and CDR2 SNEGSKA (reference sequence). Trimming pared 3 bases from V and 5 bases from J, leaving 16 bases between. CDR3 residues: CSASDPAGGTEAFF. CDR3 DNA sequence: TGCAGTGCTAGTGATCCGGCGGGGGGAACTGAAGCTTTCTTT.

The chain employs TRBV6-1 and TRBJ2-1, with 7 bases aligning to TRBD1. Germline CDR1 MNHNS, CDR2 SASEGT. The V segment lost 4 bases and the J segment 7 bases; nucleotides outside the gene matches: 13. The CDR3 length is 16 residues. CDR3 residues: CASSVVVGGVDNEQFF. The CDR3 DNA is TGTGCCAGCAGTGTGGTTGTAGGGGGCGTGGATAATGAGCAGTTCTTC.

On this clone itself: It is likely a read error, because the conserved phenylalanine at the end of the CDR3 is missing. The DNA is left out, because the CDR3 cannot be placed on it with certainty; the CDR3 is given as TCRdb lists it. V usage is TRBV6-4 and J usage is TRBJ2-7; the table gives TRBD1 as D, unverified against the DNA. CDR1 MRHNA and CDR2 SNTAGT come from the germline V gene. The CDR3 length equals 12 residues, ends included. Here the CDR3 reads CASSPNMQTGWN.

The chain links TRBV9 to TRBJ2-5; 8 bases are shared with TRBD2. The CDR3 spans 17 residues. Trimming took 0 bases from V and 1 from J; bases not matched to a gene: 8. The germline V gene has CDR1 SGDLS and CDR2 YYNGEE. CDR3 sequence: CASSVDGSGGLQETQYF. CDR3 bases: TGTGCCAGCAGCGTAGACGGGTCGGGGGGGCTCCAAGAGACCCAGTACTTC.

The chain combines TRBV11-3 with TRBJ2-1; no definite D call. Per the germline V gene, CDR1 is SGHNT and CDR2 is YENEEA. V lost 0 bases and J lost 3, with 9 bases in between. The CDR3 contains 15 residues. CDR3: CASSLEAGVYNEQFF. CDR3 nucleotide sequence: TGTGCCAGCAGCTTAGAGGCAGGCGTCTACAATGAGCAGTTCTTC.

This chain joins TRBV7-9 and TRBJ2-1, with TRBD2 matching over 14 bases. The CDR3 has 17 amino acids. Per the germline V gene, CDR1 is SEHNR and CDR2 is FQNEAQ (reference sequence). V shed 3 bases, J shed 8 bases, and the junction held 9 bases outside the gene matches. The CDR3 sequence: CASSFKGLAGGWDEQFF. DNA of the CDR3: TGTGCCAGCAGCTTTAAAGGACTAGCGGGAGGATGGGATGAGCAGTTCTTC.

This clone was picked up a small number of times. The V gene is TRBV18, the J gene TRBJ2-1, with D tentatively TRBD1 (5 bases). This CDR3 is 15 amino acids long. Germline CDR1 and CDR2: KGHSH and LQKENI. Between the trimmed V and J ends, which lost 7 bases and 0 bases, there was a span of 13 bases. For the CDR3, the DNA is TGTGCCAGCTTCGCAGGGCTCGGCTCCTACAATGAGCAGTTCTTC. Amino acid sequence: CASFAGLGSYNEQFF.

The genes are TRBV11-2 and TRBJ2-3; 10 nucleotides match TRBD2. The CDR3 has 20 amino acids. Germline V lookup: CDR1 SGHAT, CDR2 FQNNGV. V was pared by 0 bases and J by 0 bases, with 12 bases of the junction left unmatched. In nucleotides, the CDR3 is TGTGCCAGCAGCTTAGATGCCCTAGCGGGAGTGAGGGTGAGCACAGATACGCAGTATTTT. Its protein product is CASSLDALAGVRVSTDTQYF.

The V call is TRBV7-9, the J call TRBJ1-2; 7 nucleotides align to TRBD1. The CDR3 has 16 residues. Germline trimming cut 3 bases from V and 3 bases from J; bases unmatched to any gene: 10. Germline CDR1 reads SEHNR; CDR2 reads FQNEAQ (reference sequence). The CDR3 spells CASSLRQGTHHYGYTF. In nucleotides, the CDR3 is TGTGCCAGCAGCTTGAGACAGGGAACACACCACTATGGCTACACCTTC.